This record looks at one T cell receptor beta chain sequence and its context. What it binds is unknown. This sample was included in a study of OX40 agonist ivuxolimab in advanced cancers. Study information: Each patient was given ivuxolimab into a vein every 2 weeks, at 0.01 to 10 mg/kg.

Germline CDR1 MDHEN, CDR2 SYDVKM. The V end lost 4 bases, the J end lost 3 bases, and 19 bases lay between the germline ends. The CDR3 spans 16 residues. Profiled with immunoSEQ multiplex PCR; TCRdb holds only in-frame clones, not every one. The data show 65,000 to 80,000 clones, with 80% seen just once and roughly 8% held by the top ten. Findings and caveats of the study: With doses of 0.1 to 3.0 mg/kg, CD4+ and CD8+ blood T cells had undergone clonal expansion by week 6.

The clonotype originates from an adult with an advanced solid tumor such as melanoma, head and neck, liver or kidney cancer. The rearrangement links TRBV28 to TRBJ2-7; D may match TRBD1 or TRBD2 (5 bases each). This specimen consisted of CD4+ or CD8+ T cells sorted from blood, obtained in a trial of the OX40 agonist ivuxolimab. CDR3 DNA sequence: TGTGCCAGCAGTTCCACCCCGGGACGGATAAACTACGAGCAGTACTTC. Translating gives CASSSTPGRINYEQYF.